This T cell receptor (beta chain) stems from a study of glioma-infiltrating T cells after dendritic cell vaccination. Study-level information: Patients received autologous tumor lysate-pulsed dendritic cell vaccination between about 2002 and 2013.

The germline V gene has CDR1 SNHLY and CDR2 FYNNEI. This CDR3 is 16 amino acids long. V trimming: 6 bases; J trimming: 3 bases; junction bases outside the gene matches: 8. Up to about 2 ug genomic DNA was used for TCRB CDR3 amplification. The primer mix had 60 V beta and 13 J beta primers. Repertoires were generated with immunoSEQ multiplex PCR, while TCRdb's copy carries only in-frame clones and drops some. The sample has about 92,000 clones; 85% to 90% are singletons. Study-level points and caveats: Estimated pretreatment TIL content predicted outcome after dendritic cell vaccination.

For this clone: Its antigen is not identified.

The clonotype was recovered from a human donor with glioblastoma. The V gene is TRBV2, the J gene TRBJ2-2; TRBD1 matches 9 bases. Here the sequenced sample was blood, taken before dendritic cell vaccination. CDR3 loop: CASRPPGQGHTGELFF. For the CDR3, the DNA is TGTGCCAGCAGGCCACCGGGACAGGGTCACACCGGGGAGCTGTTTTTT.